Listed below are T cell receptor beta chains from one sample, sequenced in a study of regulatory T cells in long-lasting Graves disease. TCRdb re-called the multiplex PCR reads through MiXCR, storing one row per CDR3 protein. The table includes 620,000 or so distinct CDR3 sequences, roughly 16% detected once. The sample was also reused in another study, on T cells in Graves' hyperthyroidism and ophthalmopathy.

The sequencing here drew on peripheral blood mononuclear cells (PBMCs), taken at new diagnosis, from a patient treated with antithyroid drugs. The receptors were gathered from a woman younger than 45 with Graves disease. Both conserved end residues are part of each CDR3. Fields, in order: D gene, clone size, V gene, J gene, CDR3 DNA, CDR3 protein. A D gene is named only where the DNA matches it firmly. A clone size is listed for some rows: how often the clone was seen (once, few, many), or a class if it is expanded.

>TRBD1|-|TRBV7-9|TRBJ2-6
TGTGCCAGCAGCTTAGGGGCCAGGGGGTTGTCTGGGGCCAACGTCCTGACTTTC
CASSLGARGLSGANVLTF
>-|-|TRBV29-1|TRBJ2-3
TGCAGCGTTATGAAGGACAGACTACGTGGAGATACGCAGTATTTT
CSVMKDRLRGDTQYF
>-|many|TRBV12-3/TRBV12-4|TRBJ1-4
TGTGCCAGCAGCCCCCTGGCTTCAAATGAAAAACTGTTTTTT
CASSPLASNEKLFF
>TRBD1|-|TRBV19|TRBJ2-2
TGTGCCAGTAGCCGCACAGGGGTGGGAACCGGGGAGCTGTTTTTT
CASSRTGVGTGELFF
>TRBD2|many|TRBV20-1|TRBJ2-7
TGCAGTGCCCCCGGACTAGCGGGCGAGCAGTACTTC
CSAPGLAGEQYF
>-|many|TRBV2|TRBJ2-2
TGTGCCAGCCGGTTTGAGGCAGGCCCCACCGGGGAGCTGTTTTTT
CASRFEAGPTGELFF
>-|few|TRBV5-4|TRBJ2-4
TGTGCCAGCAGCTTGGGGCCGACAGCAGCCAAAAACATTCAGTACTTC
CASSLGPTAAKNIQYF
>TRBD2|few|TRBV7-3|TRBJ2-2
TGTGCCAGCAGCGTGGGACTAGCGGGGACCGGAACCGGGGAGCTGTTTTTT
CASSVGLAGTGTGELFF
>-|-|TRBV25-1|TRBJ2-5
TGTGCCAGCAGTGAATCAGGGACCACCCAAGAGACCCAGTGCTTC
CASSESGTTQETQCF
>-|-|TRBV19|TRBJ1-5
TGTGCCAGTAGTATCGGACATAGCAATCAGCCCCAGCATTTT
CASSIGHSNQPQHF
>-|-|TRBV7-9|TRBJ1-1
TGTGCCAGCAGCCCGACCTCTGAAGCTTTCTTT
CASSPTSEAFF
>TRBD1|few|TRBV6-2/TRBV6-3|TRBJ1-2
TGTGCCAGCAGTGAGAGGGACAGAAACTATGGCTACACCTTC
CASSERDRNYGYTF
>-|-|TRBV7-8|TRBJ1-1
TGTGCCAGCAGCATGGCCAGACAATACAACACTGAAGCTTTCTTT
CASSMARQYNTEAFF
>-|many|TRBV28|TRBJ2-7
TGTGCCAGCAGTTTAAGTGTCGGGAACTCCTACGAGCAGTACTTC
CASSLSVGNSYEQYF
>TRBD1|-|TRBV4-1|TRBJ2-7
TGCGCCAGCAGGCCCAGGGGGCGAGATCTCTACGAGCAGTACTTC
CASRPRGRDLYEQYF
>-|many|TRBV7-2|TRBJ2-2
TGTGCCAGCAGCAATAGAAGGACCGGGGAGCTGTTTTTT
CASSNRRTGELFF
>-|once|TRBV13|TRBJ1-6
TGTGCCAGCAGCCGGGGACCGGACAGATTGGATAATTCACCCCTCCACTTT
CASSRGPDRLDNSPLHF
>TRBD2|-|TRBV7-9|TRBJ2-1
TGTGCCAGCAGCTCAGGGCGGGAGGGCCTTCTCTCCAATGAGCAGTTCTTC
CASSSGREGLLSNEQFF
>TRBD2|few|TRBV7-3|TRBJ2-1
TGTGCCAGCAGCTTATCGGCTAGCGGGAGGGTAGGGAATGAGCAGTTCTTC
CASSLSASGRVGNEQFF
>TRBD2|many|TRBV28|TRBJ2-7
TGTGCCAGCAGTTTATTAGGTGGGGGGGGCTACGAGCAGTACTTC
CASSLLGGGGYEQYF
>-|few|TRBV28|TRBJ2-2
TGTGCCACCAAATTAGCAACAAGGGACGCCGGGGAGCTGTTTTTT
CATKLATRDAGELFF
>-|-|TRBV18|TRBJ1-1
TGTGCCAGCTCACCATTACGGGGAACTGAAGCTTTCTTT
CASSPLRGTEAFF
>-|few|TRBV7-9|TRBJ2-7
TGTGCCAGCAGCTTCGACATCGACGAGCAGTACTTC
CASSFDIDEQYF
>-|many|TRBV6-2/TRBV6-3|TRBJ1-2
TGTGCCAGCAGTGAAGCGGGGGCCAGGGCGATCCGAGGTGGCTACACCTTC
CASSEAGARAIRGGYTF
>TRBD1|many|TRBV20-1|TRBJ2-5
TGCAGTGCTATGGGACAGCAAGAGACCCAGTACTTC
CSAMGQQETQYF
>TRBD1|few|TRBV2|TRBJ1-4
TGTGCCAGCAACCTACAGGGGTTAGACGAAAAACTGTTTTTT
CASNLQGLDEKLFF
>TRBD1|-|TRBV7-2|TRBJ1-6
TGTGCCAGCAGCTTAAACCACAGGGGTTCACCCCTCCACTTT
CASSLNHRGSPLHF
>-|-|TRBV4-1|TRBJ2-5
TGCGCCAGCAGCCAACCGGACACTTCGTACCAAGAGACCCAGTACTTC
CASSQPDTSYQETQYF
>TRBD2|few|TRBV30|TRBJ2-7
TGTGCCTGGACTAGCGGGCTCTCCTACGAGCAGTACTTC
CAWTSGLSYEQYF
>TRBD2|many|TRBV28|TRBJ2-2
TGTGCCAGCAGGAGCGCCGGGACTAGCGGGATCGCGAACACCGGGGAGCTGTTTTTT
CASRSAGTSGIANTGELFF
>-|few|TRBV27|TRBJ1-6
TGTGCCAGCAGTTTACCGAAGAACAGGTCAAGCTCCTATAATTCACCCCTCCACTTT
CASSLPKNRSSSYNSPLHF
>-|few|TRBV28|TRBJ1-6
TGTGCCAGCAGTGCCGAGACAGGTCCCAATTCACCCCTCCACTTT
CASSAETGPNSPLHF
>-|few|TRBV30|TRBJ2-7
TGTGCCTGGGGGGTCGGGCTAGCTGGGCTGTACTTC
CAWGVGLAGLYF
>-|few|TRBV9|TRBJ2-5
TGTGCCAGCAGCTATGGGGGGCTCGAGACCCAGTACTTC
CASSYGGLETQYF
>TRBD1|few|TRBV10-3|TRBJ1-5
TGTGCCATCAGTGAGATGATTGGGACAGCCAATCAGCCCCAGCATTTT
CAISEMIGTANQPQHF
>-|-|TRBV7-3|TRBJ1-2
TGTGCCAGCAGCTTAAATCCGGCTGCCGGGGGGGAAGGCTACACCTTC
CASSLNPAAGGEGYTF
>-|many|TRBV28|TRBJ1-5
TGTGCCAGCAATGAGGGCAATCAGCCCCAGCATTTT
CASNEGNQPQHF
>TRBD1|-|TRBV5-5|TRBJ2-5
TGTGCCAGCAGTTCGGACAGGGAGGTTTGGGAGACCCAGTACTTC
CASSSDREVWETQYF
>-|few|TRBV30|TRBJ2-5
TGTGCCTGGAGTAGAATAGAAGAGACCCAGTACTTC
CAWSRIEETQYF
>-|few|TRBV5-6|TRBJ2-7
TGTGCCAGCAGTATCAGGGAAAGGGACGAGCAGTACTTC
CASSIRERDEQYF
>TRBD2|-|TRBV4-1|TRBJ2-1
TGCGCCAGCAGCCAAGGACTAGCGGGATCGGGGAATGAGCAGTTCTTC
CASSQGLAGSGNEQFF
>-|many|TRBV20-1|TRBJ1-5
TGCAGTGCTAGCCCGGATAGCAATCAGCCCCAGCATTTT
CSASPDSNQPQHF
>-|-|TRBV3-1|TRBJ2-1
TGTGCCAGCAGCCAGGTTACGGACATCACCAACAATGAGCAGTTCTTC
CASSQVTDITNNEQFF
>-|-|TRBV11-2|TRBJ2-1
TGTGCCAGCAGCCAATTTGGGGACCCGTACAATGAGCAGTTCTTC
CASSQFGDPYNEQFF
>-|many|TRBV6-2/TRBV6-3|TRBJ1-5
TGTGCCAGCAGTTACTCGCGGAGCAATCAGCCCCAGCATTTT
CASSYSRSNQPQHF
>TRBD1|few|TRBV6-2/TRBV6-3|TRBJ2-1
TGTGCCAGCAATTTTGGCTATGACAGGGGGTTTGATGAGCAGTTCTTC
CASNFGYDRGFDEQFF
>-|few|TRBV30|TRBJ2-2
TGTGCCGCACCGAAGGGATCCGGGGAGCTGTTTTTT
CAAPKGSGELFF
>-|-|TRBV25-1|TRBJ2-6
TGTGCCAGCAGCCATCGTCTCTCTGGGGCCAACGTCCTGACTTTC
CASSHRLSGANVLTF
>TRBD2|many|TRBV30|TRBJ2-1
TGTGCCTTCCCCCCGGGAGGGCCGTGGTTCTTC
CAFPPGGPWFF
>-|-|TRBV19|TRBJ1-5
TGTGCCAGTAGTATCACAGGGTCCGGCCAGCCCCAGCATTTT
CASSITGSGQPQHF